The 9 T cell receptor beta chains in this list originate from one sample, sequenced in a study of T cell responses to AZD1222 COVID-19 vaccine. Clones were read by immunoSEQ multiplex PCR, and TCRdb kept only the in-frame ones, dropping some. The table lists 110,000 to 150,000 clones, over 80% of them singletons, with 2.5% to 4% in the top ten. The input for sequencing was peripheral blood, taken 28 days after the second AZD1222 dose. These receptors came from an adult who received the AZD1222 COVID-19 vaccine.

CDR3 DNA: TGTGCCAGCAGTGAAACAGGGGCCAGGGTCTACGAGCAGTACTTC. Protein sequence: CASSETGARVYEQYF. The genes are TRBV2 and TRBJ2-7; 7 nucleotides agree with TRBD1. Trimming cost V 2 bases and J 3 bases; bases outside gene matches: 7. This CDR3 contains 15 residues. Germline CDR1 SNHLY, CDR2 FYNNEI.

This clone showed up just once. The genes are TRBV2 and TRBJ1-2; D not resolved. The CDR3 has 12 amino acids. The germline gives CDR1 SNHLY, CDR2 FYNNEI. V gave up 5 bases and J gave up 4 bases, with 8 bases separating them. This CDR3 reads CASSTDGYGYTF. CDR3 in DNA: TGTGCCAGCAGTACCGACGGCTATGGCTACACCTTC.

The chain links TRBV16 to TRBJ1-3, with D unclear. Germline V gives CDR1 KGHSY, CDR2 FQNENV. This CDR3 contains 15 residues. V lost 4 bases to trimming and J lost 0 bases, with 10 bases between them. CDR3: CASSRLQSSGNTIYF. The DNA for the CDR3 is TGTGCCAGCAGCCGCCTACAGAGCTCTGGAAACACCATATATTTT.

The rearrangement links TRBV4-1 to TRBJ2-7; TRBD2 might be the D (5 bases). V lost 0 bases, J lost 0 bases, and 9 bases lay in between. The CDR3 consists of 15 residues. CDR1 is MGHRA, CDR2 YSYEKL, per germline. The CDR3, as DNA: TGCGCCAGCAGCCAAGACCCGGGGAGCTCCTACGAGCAGTACTTC. Its protein product is CASSQDPGSSYEQYF.

This chain connects TRBV27 to TRBJ2-3, with 13 nucleotides matching TRBD2. This CDR3 is built from 18 residues. The germline gives CDR1 MNHEY, CDR2 SMNVEV (reference sequence). V dropped 5 bases and J dropped 3; count of bases not matched to a gene: 11. The CDR3 here is CASSTRTSGSIKTDTQYF. The CDR3 bases are TGTGCCAGCAGTACCCGGACTAGCGGGAGTATTAAAACAGATACGCAGTATTTT.

The chain combines TRBV3-1 (or the pseudogene TRBV3-2) with TRBJ1-5; D is perhaps TRBD1 (5 bases). Trimming cost V 1 base and J 0 bases, with 22 bases left between them. The germline CDR1 and CDR2 sequences are LGHDT and YNNKEL (reference sequence). The CDR3 contains 20 residues. The CDR3 DNA is TGTGCCAGCAGCCAAGGGGGGAGAATGGACACCCGATATAGCAATCAGCCCCAGCATTTT. It translates to CASSQGGRMDTRYSNQPQHF.

The rearrangement uses TRBV5-1 and TRBJ1-4, with 9 bases fitting TRBD1. Germline lookup yields CDR1 SGHRS and CDR2 YFSETQ. This CDR3 is 15 amino acids long. With V trimmed by 6 bases and J by 4 bases, 7 bases remained unmatched. The CDR3 reads CASTPTGGNNEKLFF. CDR3 coding DNA: TGCGCCAGCACGCCAACAGGGGGCAATAATGAAAAACTGTTTTTT.

V is TRBV3-1 (or the pseudogene TRBV3-2) and J is TRBJ2-3, with TRBD1 as a possible D gene (7 bases). The germline V and J ends were trimmed by 6 bases and 3 bases, with 16 bases remaining between them. CDR3 length: 15 amino acids. Per the germline V gene, CDR1 is LGHDT and CDR2 is YNNKEL (reference sequence). The CDR3 protein is CASRLGGAGTDTQYF. The CDR3, as DNA: TGTGCCAGCAGATTAGGGGGCGCGGGGACAGATACGCAGTATTTT.

This sequence joins TRBV5-1 and TRBJ1-1; 7 positions match TRBD1. This CDR3 is built from 14 residues. Looked up from germline, CDR1 is SGHRS and CDR2 is YFSETQ. Trimming at V came to 4 bases and at J to 3 bases, leaving 6 bases not matched to a gene. CDR3 bases: TGCGCCAGCAGCCCCCGACAGGGTTACACTGAAGCTTTCTTT. The encoded protein is CASSPRQGYTEAFF.